Following are 20 T cell receptor beta chains from one sample sequenced in a study of cytomegalovirus exposure and HLA in healthy donors. Researchers ran the PCR with 60 Vbeta and 13 Jbeta primers. Assay: immunoSEQ multiplex PCR; the TCRdb copy retains only in-frame clones and omits some. The table includes roughly 99,000 clones, about 80% detected once. The sequenced sample consisted of PBMCs. Receptor source: a man aged 25 to 40 in good health and CMV-seronegative.

The chain recombines TRBV28 with TRBJ2-1; 7 positions match TRBD1. The CDR3 consists of 15 residues. CDR1 MDHEN and CDR2 SYDVKM come from the germline V gene. V was clipped by 6 bases and J by 5 bases; unmatched bases: 10. CDR3 sequence (DNA): TGTGCCAGCAGGACTCCGGGACAGACAAACAATGAGCAGTTCTTC. Translation: CASRTPGQTNNEQFF.

The chain has TRBV7-8 and TRBJ1-6; weak D call: TRBD1 (6 bases). The ends were cut back, 3 bases at V and 7 bases at J, with 10 bases in the middle. Germline V gene data show CDR1 as SGHVS and CDR2 as FQNEAQ. This CDR3 region has 14 residues. The CDR3 protein is CASSFNRVNSPLHF. CDR3 DNA: TGTGCCAGCAGCTTTAACAGGGTCAATTCACCCCTCCACTTT.

To note about this clone: Other DNA sequences from this sample encode an identical CDR3 as well. The chain joins TRBV28 to TRBJ1-2; 9 nucleotides agree with TRBD1. V lost 5 bases and J lost 6; bases outside the gene matches: 7. Germline CDR1 reads MDHEN; CDR2 reads SYDVKM. This CDR3 contains 14 residues. CDR3 protein: CASSSGQGTHGYTF. The DNA for the CDR3 is TGTGCCAGCAGTAGCGGACAGGGGACCCATGGCTACACCTTC.

The rearrangement links TRBV28 to TRBJ2-7, with TRBD1 identical over 9 bases. The length of the CDR3 is 15 residues. V trimming: 6 bases; J trimming: 7 bases; junction bases outside the gene matches: 13. From germline, CDR1 is MDHEN and CDR2 SYDVKM. CDR3 bases: TGTGCCAGCAGCTCTTCGGGACAGGGCTCGAAAGAGCAGTACTTC. Translating it yields CASSSSGQGSKEQYF.

V usage is TRBV7-9 and J usage is TRBJ1-2; D is undetermined. Germline CDR1 is SEHNR and CDR2 is FQNEAQ (reference sequence). The V and J ends lost 5 bases and 5 bases respectively, with 6 bases between them. CDR3 length: 11 residues. The CDR3 here is CASSAAYGYTF. CDR3 nucleotide sequence: TGTGCCAGCAGCGCAGCGTATGGCTACACCTTC.

V and J are TRBV7-3 and TRBJ1-2; D perhaps matches TRBD1 (6 bases). Trimming pared 5 bases from V and 7 bases from J, leaving 23 bases between. Germline CDR1 SGHTA, CDR2 FQGTGA. CDR3 length equals 16 residues. CDR3 sequence: CASSPGQFTQPGGYTF. CDR3 coding DNA: TGTGCCAGCAGCCCCGGACAGTTCACACAGCCGGGTGGCTACACCTTC.

The chain has TRBV19 and TRBJ1-2, with TRBD1 matching over 12 bases. This CDR3 is 15 amino acids long. V shed 3 bases, J shed 4 bases, and the junction held 3 bases outside the gene matches. Germline V CDR1 and CDR2: LNHDA, SQIVND (reference sequence). The chain's CDR3 is CASSMGTGGFYGYTF. CDR3 DNA: TGTGCCAGTAGTATGGGGACAGGGGGCTTCTATGGCTACACCTTC.

This clone has just a few counts. The J gene is TRBJ1-1, the V gene TRBV25-1; 8 bases agree with TRBD1. The CDR3 is made up of 14 amino acids. J lost 3 bases, V lost 3 bases, and 3 bases had no gene match. CDR1 is MGHDK and CDR2 is SYGVNS in the germline V gene. In DNA, the CDR3 is TGTGCCAGCAGTGAGACAGGGGCGGACACTGAAGCTTTCTTT. As protein: CASSETGADTEAFF.

V is TRBV15 and J is TRBJ2-7; TRBD1 matches at 8 bases. The CDR3 length is 15 residues. V shed 1 base, J shed 5 bases, and the junction held 7 bases outside the gene matches. Germline CDR1 reads LNHNV; CDR2 reads YYDKDF (reference sequence). The CDR3 spells CATSRAGQGVNEQYF. Written as DNA, the CDR3 is TGTGCCACCAGCAGAGCTGGACAGGGAGTCAACGAGCAGTACTTC.

This clone was observed once. The V gene is TRBV25-1, the J gene TRBJ2-5, with 7 nucleotides matching TRBD2. This CDR3 has 13 amino acids. J gave up 5 bases and V 1 base, and 1 base lay outside the gene matches. Germline V lookup: CDR1 MGHDK, CDR2 SYGVNS. CDR3 protein: CASSEWGGETQYF. In DNA, the CDR3 is TGTGCCAGCAGTGAATGGGGGGGGGAGACCCAGTACTTC.

Details on this clone: Mismatch with germline at one junction end may stem from a read error. The genes are TRBV19 and TRBJ1-2; possible D gene TRBD1, 6 bases. Germline V gene lookup returns CDR1 LNHDA and CDR2 SQIVND (reference sequence). The CDR3 consists of 14 residues. CDR3 DNA sequence: TGTGCCAGTTCTCCAACGGACAGAAATAGGGGCTACATCTTC. Its protein product is CASSPTDRNRGYIF.

Worth noting for this clone: A junction boundary mismatches the germline segment, possibly from a read error. This chain uses TRBV14 with TRBJ2-2, with 10 bases aligning to TRBD2. The CDR3 length is 17 residues. The germline gives CDR1 SGHDN, CDR2 FVKESK. CDR3: CASSPIGLAANTGELFF. CDR3 nucleotides: TGTGCCAGCAGCCCTATCGGACTAGCGGCGAATACCGGGGAGCTGTTTTTT.

This chain links TRBV9 with TRBJ2-1; 9 positions agree with TRBD1. This CDR3 region has 15 residues. In germline, CDR1 is SGDLS, CDR2 YYNGEE. V lost 5 bases to trimming and J lost 1 base; unmatched junction nucleotides: 4. Here the CDR3 reads CASSGTGLSYNEQFF. The CDR3 DNA reads TGTGCCAGCAGTGGGACAGGGTTGTCCTACAATGAGCAGTTCTTC.

The J gene is TRBJ1-2, the V gene TRBV7-2; weak D call: TRBD1 (6 bases). CDR3 length: 16 amino acids. Trimming cost V 1 base and J 5 bases, with 17 bases left between them. CDR1 and CDR2 (germline): SGHTA, FQGNSA. This chain's CDR3 is CASSLGGTQGIYGYTF. CDR3 coding DNA: TGTGCCAGCAGCTTAGGGGGAACACAGGGAATATATGGCTACACCTTC.

The chain links TRBV28 to TRBJ2-7, with 9 positions matching TRBD2. Germline values: CDR1 MDHEN, CDR2 SYDVKM. V gave up 2 bases and J gave up 6 bases; unmatched junction bases: 14. There are 17 residues in the CDR3. CDR3 bases: TGTGCCAGCAGTTTACAACCTGGACTAGCGAGGTCGGGCGAGCAGTACTTC. Translated, it gives CASSLQPGLARSGEQYF.

The genes are TRBV25-1 and TRBJ2-3; D may be TRBD2 (5 bases). Germline values: CDR1 MGHDK, CDR2 SYGVNS. This CDR3 has 16 amino acids. V gave up 3 bases and J gave up 8 bases, with 21 bases separating them. The CDR3 nucleotides read TGTGCCAGCAGTGACCGGGGAATCCGGACCCTCGGTACGCAGTATTTT. Its translation is CASSDRGIRTLGTQYF.

This clone was counted a single time. J is TRBJ2-5 and V is TRBV11-2; 8 bases align to TRBD1. The CDR3 covers 16 residues. After removal of 5 bases from V and 4 bases from J, the junction contained 12 bases not matched to a gene. Germline CDR1 is SGHAT and CDR2 is FQNNGV. CDR3 nucleotides: TGTGCCAGCAGCAATAGGGCAGGGGGCGCGAGAGAGACCCAGTACTTC. Translation gives CASSNRAGGARETQYF.

The rearrangement joins TRBV30 to TRBJ1-1; D is unresolved. V lost 0 bases and J lost 0, with 5 bases in between. The V gene's germline CDR1 is GTSNPN and CDR2 SVGIG (reference sequence). The CDR3 consists of 13 residues. The chain's CDR3 is CAWSVEVNTEAFF. CDR3 nucleotide sequence: TGTGCCTGGAGTGTAGAGGTGAACACTGAAGCTTTCTTT.

This chain links TRBV28 with TRBJ2-5; no firm D call. V lost 7 bases to trimming and J lost 4 bases, with 10 bases between them. Per germline, CDR1 MDHEN and CDR2 SYDVKM. This CDR3 comprises 12 residues. The CDR3 sequence is CASIDSRETQYF. For the CDR3, the DNA is TGTGCCAGCATAGATAGTCGAGAGACCCAGTACTTC.

The CDR3 here is CASSLLVTISDTQYF. In DNA form, the CDR3 reads TGTGCCAGCAGCTTGCTAGTAACCATTTCAGATACGCAGTATTTT. J is TRBJ2-3 and V is TRBV5-6; D remains unclear. Deletions cut 1 base from V and 4 bases from J, with 13 bases between. This CDR3 comprises 15 residues. The germline V gene has CDR1 SGHDT and CDR2 YYEEEE. The full variable domain, its missing parts supplied by reference TRBV5-6 and TRBJ2-3, is DAGVTQSPTHLIKTRGQQVTLRCSPKSGHDTVSWYQQALGQGPQFIFQYYEEEERQRGNFPDRFSGHQFPNYSSELNVNALLLGDSALYLCASSLLVTISDTQYFGPGTRLTVL.